A single sample is the source of the 7 T cell receptor beta chains below, sequenced in a study of blood T cell repertoires in COVID-19. TCRdb's copy holds only in-frame clones and misses some; the assay was immunoSEQ multiplex PCR. The table has approximately 170,000 clones, approximately 84% seen once. The specimen sequenced was PBMCs or T cells enriched from blood (not recorded which). The source of these receptors is a woman aged 30 to 39 who had recovered from COVID-19.

This chain links TRBV11-2 with TRBJ1-2; TRBD1 matches at 7 bases. The CDR3 contains 16 residues. Germline values: CDR1 SGHAT, CDR2 FQNNGV. V was clipped by 1 base and J by 4 bases; unmatched bases: 9. The CDR3 DNA reads as TGTGCCAGCAGCTTAGTAGCTGGACAGGCTGCCTATGGCTACACCTTC. Translated: CASSLVAGQAAYGYTF.

The chain combines TRBV4-1 with TRBJ2-1, with 9 nucleotides matching TRBD2. CDR3 length: 17 amino acids. The junction had 7 bases not matched to a gene; V was cut back by 0 bases and J by 4 bases. The germline V gene encodes CDR1 MGHRA and CDR2 YSYEKL. CDR3 sequence: CASSQDIAGGAYNEQFF. The CDR3 nucleotides are TGCGCCAGCAGCCAAGATATTGCGGGAGGGGCATACAATGAGCAGTTCTTC.

The chain carries TRBV30 and TRBJ1-2; a possible D gene is TRBD1 (5 bases). CDR3 length equals 17 residues. Germline CDR1 reads GTSNPN; CDR2 reads SVGIG (reference sequence). The V end lost 0 bases, the J end lost 1 base, and 18 bases lay between the germline ends. This chain's CDR3 is CAWSVRMGGKLNYGYTF. CDR3 coding DNA: TGTGCCTGGAGTGTACGAATGGGGGGAAAGCTTAACTATGGCTACACCTTC.

The chain uses TRBV11-3 and TRBJ2-1, with 9 bases identical to TRBD2. Germline assignment: CDR1 SGHNT and CDR2 YENEEA. The CDR3 is 15 amino acids. With V trimmed by 2 bases and J by 8 bases, 7 bases remained unmatched. The CDR3 DNA reads as TGTGCCAGCAGCTTACGCCTAGCGGGAATGCATGAGCAGTTCTTC. This gives the protein CASSLRLAGMHEQFF.

V and J are TRBV10-3 and TRBJ1-6; the D gene is possibly TRBD1 (6 bases). V dropped 5 bases and J dropped 5 bases, with 10 bases sitting between them. CDR3 length equals 14 residues. The germline CDR1 and CDR2 sequences are ENHRY and SYGVKD. The CDR3 loop is CAISTGTDNSPLHF. For the CDR3, the DNA is TGTGCCATCAGTACAGGGACCGATAATTCACCCCTCCACTTT.

This clone was detected only once. The chain employs TRBV19 and TRBJ2-6; 8 bases line up with TRBD1. The V and J ends lost 3 bases and 5 bases, in that order; junction bases with no gene match: 6. This CDR3 contains 16 residues. Germline V gives CDR1 LNHDA, CDR2 SQIVND (reference sequence). The CDR3 sequence: CASSMVRGLRANVLTF. CDR3 bases: TGTGCCAGTAGTATGGTCAGGGGGCTTAGGGCCAACGTCCTGACTTTC. Together with reference TRBV19 and TRBJ2-6, the CDR3 gives the full variable domain: DGGITQSPKYLFRKEGQNVTLSCEQNLNHDAMYWYRQDPGQGLRLIYYSQIVNDFQKGDIAEGYSVSREKKESFPLTVTSAQKNPTAFYLCASSMVRGLRANVLTFGAGSRLTVL.

There are a few counts of this clone. This rearrangement joins TRBV7-9 to TRBJ1-4, with 7 bases matching TRBD1. V was clipped by 2 bases and J by 4 bases; unmatched bases: 7. CDR1 and CDR2 from the germline V gene are SEHNR and FQNEAQ (reference sequence). The CDR3 spans 16 residues. The CDR3 DNA reads as TGTGCCAGCAGCTTAACCTCGACAGGGATTAATGAAAAACTGTTTTTT. This encodes CASSLTSTGINEKLFF.